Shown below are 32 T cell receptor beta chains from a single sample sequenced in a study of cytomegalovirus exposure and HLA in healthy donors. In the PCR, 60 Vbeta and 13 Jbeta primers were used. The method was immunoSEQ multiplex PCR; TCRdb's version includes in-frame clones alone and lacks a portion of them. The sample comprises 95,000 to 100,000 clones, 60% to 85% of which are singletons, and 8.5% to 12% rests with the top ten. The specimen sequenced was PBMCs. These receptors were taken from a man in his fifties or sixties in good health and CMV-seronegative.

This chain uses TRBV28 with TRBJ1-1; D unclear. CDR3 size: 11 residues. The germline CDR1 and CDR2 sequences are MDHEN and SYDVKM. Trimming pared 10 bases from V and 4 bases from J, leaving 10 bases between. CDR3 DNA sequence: TGTGCCACCGAGGGCGGCACTGAAGCTTTCTTT. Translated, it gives CATEGGTEAFF. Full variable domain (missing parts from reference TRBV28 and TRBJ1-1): DVKVTQSSRYLVKRTGEKVFLECVQDMDHENMFWYRQDPGLGLRLIYFSYDVKMKEKGDIPEGYSVSREKKERFSLILESASTNQTSMYLCATEGGTEAFFGQGTRLTVV.

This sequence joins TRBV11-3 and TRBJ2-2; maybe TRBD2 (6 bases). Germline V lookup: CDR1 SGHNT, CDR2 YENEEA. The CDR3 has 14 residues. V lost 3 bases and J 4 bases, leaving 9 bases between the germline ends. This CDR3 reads CASSFHGGTGELFF. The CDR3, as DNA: TGTGCCAGCAGCTTCCACGGGGGCACCGGGGAGCTGTTTTTT.

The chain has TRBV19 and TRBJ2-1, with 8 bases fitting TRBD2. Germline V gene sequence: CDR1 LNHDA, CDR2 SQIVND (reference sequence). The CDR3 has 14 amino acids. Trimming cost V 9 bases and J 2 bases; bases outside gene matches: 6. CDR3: CASARTSTYNEQFF. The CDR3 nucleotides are TGTGCCAGCGCTAGGACTAGCACCTACAATGAGCAGTTCTTC.

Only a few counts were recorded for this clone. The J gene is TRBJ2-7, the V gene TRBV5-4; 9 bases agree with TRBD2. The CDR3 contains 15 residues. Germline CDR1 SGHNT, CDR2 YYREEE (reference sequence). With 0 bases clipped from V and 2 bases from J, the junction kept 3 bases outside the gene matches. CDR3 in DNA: TGTGCCAGCAGCTTGGAGGGGACTAGCACCTACGAGCAGTACTTC. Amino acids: CASSLEGTSTYEQYF.

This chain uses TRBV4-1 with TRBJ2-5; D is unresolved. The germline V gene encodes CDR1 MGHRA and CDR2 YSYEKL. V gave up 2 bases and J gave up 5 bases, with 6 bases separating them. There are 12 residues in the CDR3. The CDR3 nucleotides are TGCGCCAGCAGCCAACGGTCGGAGACCCAGTACTTC. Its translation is CASSQRSETQYF.

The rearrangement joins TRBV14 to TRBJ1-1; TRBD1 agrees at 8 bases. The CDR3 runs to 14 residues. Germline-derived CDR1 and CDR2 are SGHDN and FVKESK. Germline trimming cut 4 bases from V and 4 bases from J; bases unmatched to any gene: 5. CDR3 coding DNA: TGTGCCAGCAGCCCAGGACAGGGAGGCACTGAAGCTTTCTTT. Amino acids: CASSPGQGGTEAFF. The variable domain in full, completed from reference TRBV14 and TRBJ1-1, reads EAGVTQFPSHSVIEKGQTVTLRCDPISGHDNLYWYRRVMGKEIKFLLHFVKESKQDESGMPNNRFLAERTGGTYSTLKVQPAELEDSGVYFCASSPGQGGTEAFFGQGTRLTVV.

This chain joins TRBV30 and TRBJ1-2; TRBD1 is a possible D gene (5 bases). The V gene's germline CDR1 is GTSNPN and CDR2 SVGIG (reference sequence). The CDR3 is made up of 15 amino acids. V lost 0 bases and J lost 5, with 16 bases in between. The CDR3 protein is CAWSVGWGAEYGYTF. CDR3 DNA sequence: TGTGCCTGGAGTGTAGGTTGGGGCGCAGAGTATGGCTACACCTTC.

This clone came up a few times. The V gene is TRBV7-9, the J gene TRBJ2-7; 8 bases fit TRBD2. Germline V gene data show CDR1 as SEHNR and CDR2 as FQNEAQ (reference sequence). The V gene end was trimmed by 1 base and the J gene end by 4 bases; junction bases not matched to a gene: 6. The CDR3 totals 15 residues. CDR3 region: CASSLEDGRGYEQYF. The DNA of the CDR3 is TGTGCCAGCAGCTTAGAGGACGGGAGGGGTTACGAGCAGTACTTC.

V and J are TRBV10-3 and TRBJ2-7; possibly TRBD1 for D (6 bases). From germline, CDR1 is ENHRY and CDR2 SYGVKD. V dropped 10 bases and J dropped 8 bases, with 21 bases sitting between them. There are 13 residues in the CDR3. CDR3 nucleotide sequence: TGTGCCACCAGGGGCTTGGACTTGGAGAAGCAGTACTTC. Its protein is CATRGLDLEKQYF.

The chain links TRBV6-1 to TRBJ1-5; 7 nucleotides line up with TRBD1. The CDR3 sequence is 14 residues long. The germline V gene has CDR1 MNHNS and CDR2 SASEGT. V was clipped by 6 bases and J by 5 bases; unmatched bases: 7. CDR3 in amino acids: CASRLRDSDQPQHF. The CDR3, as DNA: TGTGCCAGCAGATTACGGGACAGTGATCAGCCCCAGCATTTT.

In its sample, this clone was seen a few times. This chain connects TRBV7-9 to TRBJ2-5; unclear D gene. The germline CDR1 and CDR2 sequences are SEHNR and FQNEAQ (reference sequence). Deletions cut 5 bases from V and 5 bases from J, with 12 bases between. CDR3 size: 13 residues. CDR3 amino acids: CASSPYIAETQYF. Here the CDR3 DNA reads TGTGCCAGCAGCCCCTATATCGCGGAGACCCAGTACTTC.

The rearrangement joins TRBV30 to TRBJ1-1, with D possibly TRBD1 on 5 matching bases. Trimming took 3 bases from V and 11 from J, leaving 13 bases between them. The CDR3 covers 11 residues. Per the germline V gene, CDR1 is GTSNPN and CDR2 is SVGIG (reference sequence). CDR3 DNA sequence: TGTGCCTGGAGAGTGGAGGGGACGGCTTTCTTT. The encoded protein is CAWRVEGTAFF.

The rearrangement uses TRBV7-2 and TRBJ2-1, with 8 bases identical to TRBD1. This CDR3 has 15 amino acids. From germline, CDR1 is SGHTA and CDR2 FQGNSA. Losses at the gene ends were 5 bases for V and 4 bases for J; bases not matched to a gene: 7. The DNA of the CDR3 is TGTGCCAGCAGCCCCGGGACAGGTAAATACAATGAGCAGTTCTTC. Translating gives CASSPGTGKYNEQFF.

CDR3 nucleotide sequence: TGTGCCAGCTCGCGGACAGGGGACACTGAAGCTTTCTTT. Its protein is CASSRTGDTEAFF. The genes are TRBV18 and TRBJ1-1; 9 bases agree with TRBD1. This CDR3 spans 13 amino acids. Germline CDR1 KGHSH, CDR2 LQKENI. The V segment lost 6 bases and the J segment 3 bases; nucleotides outside the gene matches: 2.

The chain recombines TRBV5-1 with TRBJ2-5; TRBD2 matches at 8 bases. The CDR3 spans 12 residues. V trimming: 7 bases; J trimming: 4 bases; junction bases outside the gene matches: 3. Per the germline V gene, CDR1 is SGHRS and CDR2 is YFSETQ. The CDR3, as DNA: TGCGCCAGCCAACGGGAGGGAGAGACCCAGTACTTC. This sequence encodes CASQREGETQYF. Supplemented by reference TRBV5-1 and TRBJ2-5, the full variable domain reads KAGVTQTPRYLIKTRGQQVTLSCSPISGHRSVSWYQQTPGQGLQFLFEYFSETQRNKGNFPGRFSGRQFSNSRSEMNVSTLELGDSALYLCASQREGETQYFGPGTRLLVL.

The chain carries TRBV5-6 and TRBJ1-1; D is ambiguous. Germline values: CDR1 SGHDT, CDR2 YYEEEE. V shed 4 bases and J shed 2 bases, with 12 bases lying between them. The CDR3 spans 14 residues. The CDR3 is CASSPGWANTEAFF. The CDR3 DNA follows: TGTGCCAGCAGCCCCGGATGGGCTAACACTGAAGCTTTCTTT.

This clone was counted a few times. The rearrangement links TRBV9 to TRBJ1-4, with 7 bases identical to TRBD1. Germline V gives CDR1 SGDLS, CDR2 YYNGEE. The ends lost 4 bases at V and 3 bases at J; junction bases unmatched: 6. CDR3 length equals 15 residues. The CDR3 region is CASSPRQGPNEKLFF. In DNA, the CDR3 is TGTGCCAGCAGCCCCCGACAGGGCCCTAATGAAAAACTGTTTTTT.

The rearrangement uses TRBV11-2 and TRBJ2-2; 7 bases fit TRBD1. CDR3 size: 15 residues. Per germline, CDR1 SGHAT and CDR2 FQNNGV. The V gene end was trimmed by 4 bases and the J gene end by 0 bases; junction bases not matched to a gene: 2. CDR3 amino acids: CASSSRGSNTGELFF. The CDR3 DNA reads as TGTGCCAGCAGCTCCAGGGGGTCGAACACCGGGGAGCTGTTTTTT. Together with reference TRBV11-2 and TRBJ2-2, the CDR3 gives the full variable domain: EAGVAQSPRYKIIEKRQSVAFWCNPISGHATLYWYQQILGQGPKLLIQFQNNGVVDDSQLPKDRFSAERLKGVDSTLKIQPAKLEDSAVYLCASSSRGSNTGELFFGEGSRLTVL.

CDR3 residues: CAISREAETQYF. DNA of the CDR3: TGTGCCATCAGTAGAGAGGCCGAGACCCAGTACTTC. The rearrangement joins TRBV10-3 to TRBJ2-5; D not resolved. The CDR3 has 12 amino acids. In germline, CDR1 is ENHRY, CDR2 SYGVKD. With 5 bases removed from V and 5 bases from J, the gap between germline ends came to 9 bases.

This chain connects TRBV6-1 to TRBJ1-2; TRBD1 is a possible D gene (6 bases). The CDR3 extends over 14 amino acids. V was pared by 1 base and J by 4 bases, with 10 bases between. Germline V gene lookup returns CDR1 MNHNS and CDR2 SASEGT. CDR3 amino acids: CASSEDRVTYGYTF. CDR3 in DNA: TGTGCCAGCAGTGAAGACAGGGTCACCTATGGCTACACCTTC.

CDR3 residues: CASSFAASGSNEQYF. CDR3 sequence (DNA): TGTGCCAGCAGCTTCGCTGCTAGCGGGAGTAACGAGCAGTACTTC. The rearrangement links TRBV11-2 to TRBJ2-7; 10 nucleotides align to TRBD2. J lost 5 bases, V lost 3 bases, and 7 bases had no gene match. The germline CDR1 and CDR2 sequences are SGHAT and FQNNGV. The CDR3 spans 15 residues.

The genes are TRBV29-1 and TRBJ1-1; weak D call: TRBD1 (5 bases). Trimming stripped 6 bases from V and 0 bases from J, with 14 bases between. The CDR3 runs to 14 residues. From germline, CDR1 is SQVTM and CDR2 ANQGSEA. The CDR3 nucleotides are TGCAGCGTGGGAATACCACAGGTGAACACTGAAGCTTTCTTT. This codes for CSVGIPQVNTEAFF.

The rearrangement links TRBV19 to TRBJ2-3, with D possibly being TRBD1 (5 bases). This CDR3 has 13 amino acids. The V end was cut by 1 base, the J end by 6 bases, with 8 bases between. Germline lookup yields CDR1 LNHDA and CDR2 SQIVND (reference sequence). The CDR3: CASSIVPGDTQYF. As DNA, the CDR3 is TGTGCCAGTAGTATAGTGCCAGGGGATACGCAGTATTTT.

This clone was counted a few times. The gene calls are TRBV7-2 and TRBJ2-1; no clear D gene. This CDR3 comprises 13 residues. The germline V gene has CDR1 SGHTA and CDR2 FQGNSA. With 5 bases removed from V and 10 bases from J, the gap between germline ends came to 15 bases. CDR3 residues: CASSVDVNGEQFF. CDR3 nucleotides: TGTGCCAGCAGCGTAGACGTTAACGGGGAGCAGTTCTTC.

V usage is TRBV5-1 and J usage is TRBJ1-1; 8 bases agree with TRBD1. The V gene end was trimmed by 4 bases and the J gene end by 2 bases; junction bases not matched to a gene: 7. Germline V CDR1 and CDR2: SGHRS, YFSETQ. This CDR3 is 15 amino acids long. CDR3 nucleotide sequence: TGCGCCAGCAGCCGACTCGGACAGGGAAACACTGAAGCTTTCTTT. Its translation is CASSRLGQGNTEAFF. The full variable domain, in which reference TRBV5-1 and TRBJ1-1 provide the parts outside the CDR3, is KAGVTQTPRYLIKTRGQQVTLSCSPISGHRSVSWYQQTPGQGLQFLFEYFSETQRNKGNFPGRFSGRQFSNSRSEMNVSTLELGDSALYLCASSRLGQGNTEAFFGQGTRLTVV.

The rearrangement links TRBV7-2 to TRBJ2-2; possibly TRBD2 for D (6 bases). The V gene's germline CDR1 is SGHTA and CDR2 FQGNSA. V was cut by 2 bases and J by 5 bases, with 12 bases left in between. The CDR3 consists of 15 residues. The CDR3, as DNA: TGTGCCAGCAGCTTATCCGGGAGTCGGACCGGGGAGCTGTTTTTT. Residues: CASSLSGSRTGELFF.

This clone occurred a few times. CDR3 loop: CASSPLREGSIHGYTF. For the CDR3, the DNA is TGTGCCAGTAGTCCCCTAAGAGAGGGAAGTATTCATGGCTACACCTTC. The chain employs TRBV19 and TRBJ1-2; no firm D call. The CDR3 is 16 residues long. Germline V gene lookup returns CDR1 LNHDA and CDR2 SQIVND (reference sequence). Trimming removed 5 bases from V and 6 bases from J, with 22 bases in between.

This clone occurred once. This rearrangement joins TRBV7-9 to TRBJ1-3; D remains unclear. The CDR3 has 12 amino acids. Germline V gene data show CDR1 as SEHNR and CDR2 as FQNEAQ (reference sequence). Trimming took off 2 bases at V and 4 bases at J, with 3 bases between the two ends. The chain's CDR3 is CASSLQGNTIYF. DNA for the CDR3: TGTGCCAGCAGCTTACAGGGAAACACCATATATTTT.

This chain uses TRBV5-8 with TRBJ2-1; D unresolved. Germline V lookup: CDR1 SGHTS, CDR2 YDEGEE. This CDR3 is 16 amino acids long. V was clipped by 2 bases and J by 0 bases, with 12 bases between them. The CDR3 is CASSLGDNLSYNEQFF. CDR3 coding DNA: TGTGCCAGCAGCTTAGGTGACAACCTCTCCTACAATGAGCAGTTCTTC.

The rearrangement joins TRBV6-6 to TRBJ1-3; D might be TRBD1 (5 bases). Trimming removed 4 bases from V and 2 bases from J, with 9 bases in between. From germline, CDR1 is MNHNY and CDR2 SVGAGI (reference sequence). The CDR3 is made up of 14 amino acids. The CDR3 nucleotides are TGTGCCAGCAGTTCGGGGGTAGCTGGAAACACCATATATTTT. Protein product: CASSSGVAGNTIYF.

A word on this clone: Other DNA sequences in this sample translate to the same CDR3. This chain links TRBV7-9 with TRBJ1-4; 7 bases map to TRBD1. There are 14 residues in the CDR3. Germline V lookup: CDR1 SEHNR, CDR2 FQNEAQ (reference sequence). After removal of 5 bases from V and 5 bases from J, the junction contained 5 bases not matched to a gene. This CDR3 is CASSRDRNNEKLFF. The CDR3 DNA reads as TGTGCCAGCAGCAGGGACAGAAACAATGAAAAACTGTTTTTT.

CDR3 nucleotide sequence: TGTGCCAGCAGAACCGGGACAGGGTTTTACGAGCAGTACTTC. It translates to CASRTGTGFYEQYF. The V and J genes are TRBV5-6 and TRBJ2-7; 9 nucleotides match TRBD1. The CDR3 totals 14 residues. The V segment lost 5 bases and the J segment 4 bases; nucleotides outside the gene matches: 7. Germline V gene sequence: CDR1 SGHDT, CDR2 YYEEEE.